The 16 T cell receptor beta chains presented below share a single source sample, sequenced in a study of cytomegalovirus exposure and HLA in healthy donors. It was with 60 Vbeta and 13 Jbeta primers that the PCR ran. Measured with immunoSEQ multiplex PCR; TCRdb has only the in-frame clones, and not every one. The table has some 150,000 clones, about 75% seen once. Sequenced sample: PBMCs. Receptors originate from a man aged 40-55 years in good health and CMV-seronegative.

This clone was seen more than once but under ten times. The rearrangement links TRBV7-6 to TRBJ1-2; TRBD1 matches 10 bases. Trimming removed 5 bases from V and 8 bases from J; junction bases left unmatched: 5. The CDR3 sequence is 13 residues long. Germline V gene lookup returns CDR1 SGHVS and CDR2 FNYEAQ. In nucleotides, the CDR3 is TGTGCCAGCAGCCAGGGACAGGGGTTGGGCTACACCTTC. Its translation is CASSQGQGLGYTF.

J is TRBJ2-6 and V is TRBV7-2; 9 positions match TRBD1. The CDR3 totals 18 residues. Trimming took 4 bases from V and 0 from J; bases not matched to a gene: 7. Germline V gives CDR1 SGHTA, CDR2 FQGNSA. The CDR3 protein is CASSSGTGSYSGANVLTF. The CDR3 nucleotides are TGTGCCAGCAGCTCTGGGACAGGGAGCTACTCTGGGGCCAACGTCCTGACTTTC. The full variable domain, in which reference TRBV7-2 and TRBJ2-6 provide the parts outside the CDR3, is GAGVSQSPSNKVTEKGKDVELRCDPISGHTALYWYRQSLGQGLEFLIYFQGNSAPDKSGLPSDRFSAERTGGSVSTLTIQRTQQEDSAVYLCASSSGTGSYSGANVLTFGAGSRLTVL.

This clone showed up just a few times. The chain combines TRBV6-1 with TRBJ1-2; a weak D match, TRBD1 (6 bases). CDR1 is MNHNS, CDR2 SASEGT, per germline. V dropped 2 bases and J dropped 4 bases, with 14 bases sitting between them. The CDR3 runs to 15 residues. This CDR3 reads CASSELPGQFYGYTF. The CDR3 bases are TGTGCCAGCAGTGAACTCCCCGGACAGTTCTATGGCTACACCTTC.

The chain joins TRBV27 to TRBJ1-1; TRBD1 matches 9 bases. V trimming: 6 bases; J trimming: 4 bases; junction bases outside the gene matches: 12. Germline CDR1 and CDR2: MNHEY and SMNVEV (reference sequence). The CDR3 runs to 16 residues. The CDR3 sequence is CASRVNRDRVFTEAFF. CDR3 nucleotides: TGTGCCAGCAGGGTAAACCGGGACAGGGTCTTCACTGAAGCTTTCTTT.

J is TRBJ2-1 and V is TRBV7-6, with TRBD1 identical over 7 bases. Germline assignment: CDR1 SGHVS and CDR2 FNYEAQ. Trimming at V came to 5 bases and at J to 4 bases, leaving 8 bases not matched to a gene. The CDR3 contains 15 residues. CDR3 region: CASSNFRDRYNEQFF. The DNA for the CDR3 is TGTGCCAGCAGCAACTTCCGGGACAGATACAATGAGCAGTTCTTC.

This chain connects TRBV5-4 to TRBJ1-1, with TRBD1 as a possible D gene (6 bases). Germline-derived CDR1 and CDR2 are SGHNT and YYREEE (reference sequence). This CDR3 region has 15 residues. With 3 bases removed from V and 0 bases from J, the gap between germline ends came to 12 bases. CDR3 in DNA: TGTGCCAGCAGCTCGCAGGGGAACCTGAACACTGAAGCTTTCTTT. Encoded protein: CASSSQGNLNTEAFF.

On this clone itself: At one of its ends the junction is not consistent with the germline gene, which may arise from a read error. J is TRBJ1-6 and V is TRBV7-9; the D gene is possibly TRBD1 (6 bases). This CDR3 comprises 17 residues. Germline loops: CDR1 SEHNR, CDR2 FQNEAQ (reference sequence). The DNA of the CDR3 is TGTTCCAGCAGCTTATTCGGGGCCCGGTCGACAGGATCACCCCTCCACTTT. Protein product: CSSSLFGARSTGSPLHF.

This chain's CDR3 is CASSEWARREMNTEAFF. In DNA form, the CDR3 reads TGCGCCAGCAGTGAGTGGGCAAGAAGAGAAATGAACACTGAAGCTTTCTTT. The chain employs TRBV10-1 and TRBJ1-1; D unresolved. The CDR3 is made up of 17 amino acids. V was pared by 1 base and J by 0 bases, with 15 bases between. Germline-derived CDR1 and CDR2 are WNHNN and SYGVQD (reference sequence).

This chain links TRBV4-2 with TRBJ2-4, with 12 nucleotides matching TRBD2. Germline V CDR1 and CDR2: LGHNA, YNFKEQ. V lost 1 base to trimming and J lost 1 base; unmatched junction nucleotides: 5. CDR3 length: 18 residues. CDR3 region: CASSQGTSGDRAKNIQYF. CDR3 DNA sequence: TGTGCCAGCAGCCAAGGGACTAGCGGGGATAGGGCCAAAAACATTCAGTACTTC.

The CDR3: CASSSDMRLDTEAFF. The CDR3 DNA follows: TGTGCCAGCAGCTCCGATATGCGGTTAGACACTGAAGCTTTCTTT. The gene calls are TRBV7-9 and TRBJ1-1; D unresolved. V lost 4 bases and J 3 bases, leaving 15 bases between the germline ends. This CDR3 contains 15 residues. CDR1 and CDR2 from the germline V gene are SEHNR and FQNEAQ (reference sequence).

The chain carries TRBV6-6 and TRBJ1-5; D unresolved. Germline CDR1 is MNHNY and CDR2 is SVGAGI (reference sequence). Between the trimmed V and J ends, which lost 2 bases and 1 base, there was a span of 6 bases. The CDR3 loop spans 14 amino acids. The CDR3 spells CASSYPESNQPQHF. The CDR3 region has the DNA TGTGCCAGCAGTTACCCCGAGAGCAATCAGCCCCAGCATTTT.

This clone came up once. The J gene is TRBJ2-7, the V gene TRBV7-2; 11 positions agree with TRBD1. V was clipped by 5 bases and J by 2 bases; unmatched bases: 17. There are 19 residues in the CDR3. Looked up from germline, CDR1 is SGHTA and CDR2 is FQGNSA. CDR3 sequence (DNA): TGTGCCAGCAGCCCTGCGGGACAGGGGGATTTAGGTCCCGCCTACGAGCAGTACTTC. It translates to CASSPAGQGDLGPAYEQYF.

This clone came up a few times. The chain has TRBV6-1 and TRBJ1-5, with 9 bases aligning to TRBD1. Germline V gene data show CDR1 as MNHNS and CDR2 as SASEGT. V was clipped by 6 bases and J by 6 bases; unmatched bases: 3. The CDR3 is made up of 13 amino acids. The CDR3 nucleotides are TGTGCCAGCAGACAGGGGGCCGTTCAGCCCCAGCATTTT. This codes for CASRQGAVQPQHF.

V usage is TRBV4-1 and J usage is TRBJ2-1; 8 bases align to TRBD2. With 1 base clipped from V and 7 bases from J, the junction kept 18 bases outside the gene matches. Germline V CDR1 and CDR2: MGHRA, YSYEKL. The CDR3 sequence is 19 residues long. CDR3 protein: CASSQVEGLSGGRGNEQFF. CDR3 sequence (DNA): TGCGCCAGCAGCCAAGTAGAGGGACTATCGGGGGGGCGCGGAAATGAGCAGTTCTTC.

The V gene is TRBV2, the J gene TRBJ2-1; 9 bases agree with TRBD1. V was clipped by 5 bases and J by 5 bases; unmatched bases: 7. CDR3 size: 15 residues. The V gene's germline CDR1 is SNHLY and CDR2 FYNNEI. The CDR3 reads CASSHGQGLDNEQFF. DNA for the CDR3: TGTGCCAGCAGTCATGGACAGGGGCTTGACAATGAGCAGTTCTTC.

In this sample, this clone turned up once. V is TRBV9 and J is TRBJ2-3; D is possibly TRBD2 (5 bases). Per germline, CDR1 SGDLS and CDR2 YYNGEE. V gave up 2 bases and J gave up 2 bases, with 12 bases separating them. This CDR3 spans 15 amino acids. In DNA, the CDR3 is TGTGCCAGCAGCGTGCACCCGGGGTTCACAGATACGCAGTATTTT. Translating it yields CASSVHPGFTDTQYF.